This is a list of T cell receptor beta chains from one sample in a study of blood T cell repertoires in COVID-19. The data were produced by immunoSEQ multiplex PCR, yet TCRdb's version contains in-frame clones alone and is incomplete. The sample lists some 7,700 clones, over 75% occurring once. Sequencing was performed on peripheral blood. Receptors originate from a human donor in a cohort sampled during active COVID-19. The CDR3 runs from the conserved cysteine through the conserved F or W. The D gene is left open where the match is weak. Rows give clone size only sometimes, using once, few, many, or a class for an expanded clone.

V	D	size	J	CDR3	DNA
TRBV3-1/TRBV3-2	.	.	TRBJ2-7	CASSPAGYSGSSYEQYF	TGTGCCAGCAGCCCGGCGGGTTATAGCGGCAGCTCCTACGAGCAGTACTTC
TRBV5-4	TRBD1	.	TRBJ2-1	CASSFKRDRRQFF	TGTGCCAGCAGCTTTAAGAGGGACAGAAGGCAGTTCTTC
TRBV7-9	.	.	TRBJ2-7	CASSSSGTYEQYF	TGTGCCAGCAGCTCCTCCGGGACCTACGAGCAGTACTTC
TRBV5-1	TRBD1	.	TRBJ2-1	CASSLGQGYNEQFF	TGCGCCAGCAGCTTGGGACAGGGCTACAATGAGCAGTTCTTC
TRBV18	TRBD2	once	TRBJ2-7	CASSPGTSGNYEQYF	TGTGCCAGCTCACCCGGGACTAGCGGGAATTACGAGCAGTACTTC
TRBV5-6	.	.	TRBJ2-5	CASSFSRLRQETQYF	TGTGCCAGCAGCTTTTCCCGACTCCGACAAGAGACCCAGTACTTC
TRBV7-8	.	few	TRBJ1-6	CASSLSSRAIGGALHF	TGTGCCAGCAGCTTAAGCTCCCGGGCCATCGGAGGGGCCCTCCACTTT
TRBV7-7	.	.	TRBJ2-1	CASSLRGGSSYNEQFF	TGTGCTAGCAGCTTACGCGGCGGAAGCTCCTACAATGAGCAGTTCTTC
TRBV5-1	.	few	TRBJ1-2	CASSLSILTGARGYTF	TGCGCCAGCAGCTTGAGTATCCTGACAGGCGCCAGGGGCTACACCTTC
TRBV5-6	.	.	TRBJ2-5	CASSRIPRELKYF	TGTGCCAGCAGCCGAATCCCCCGGGAATTAAAGTACTTC
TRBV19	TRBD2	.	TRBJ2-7	CARSWAGASSYEQYF	TGTGCCAGGAGCTGGGCGGGAGCTTCCTCCTACGAGCAGTACTTC
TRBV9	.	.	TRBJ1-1	CASSAITGSNTEAFF	TGTGCCAGCAGCGCCATCACAGGGTCTAACACTGAAGCTTTCTTT
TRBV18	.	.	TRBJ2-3	CASSISRGGTDTQYF	TGTGCCAGCTCTATCTCCAGGGGCGGCACAGATACGCAGTATTTT
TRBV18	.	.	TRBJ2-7	CASSPPLGGSYEQYF	TGTGCCAGCTCACCACCTTTAGGAGGGAGCTACGAGCAGTACTTC
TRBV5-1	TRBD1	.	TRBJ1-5	CASSGGQGAYQPQHF	TGCGCCAGCAGCGGGGGACAGGGGGCGTATCAGCCCCAGCATTTT
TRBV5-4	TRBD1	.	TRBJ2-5	CASSPRDRGQETQYF	TGTGCCAGCAGCCCCAGAGACAGGGGCCAAGAGACCCAGTACTTC
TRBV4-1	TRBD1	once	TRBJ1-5	CASSQGQGNDQPQHF	TGCGCCAGCAGCCAAGGACAGGGGAACGATCAGCCCCAGCATTTT
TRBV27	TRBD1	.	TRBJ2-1	CASSLSLRTGGYHNEQFF	TGTGCCAGCAGTTTATCCCTCAGGACAGGGGGCTACCACAATGAGCAGTTCTTC
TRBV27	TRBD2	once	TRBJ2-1	CASSSGTSGRYNEQFF	TGTGCCAGCAGCTCCGGGACTAGCGGGAGGTACAATGAGCAGTTCTTC
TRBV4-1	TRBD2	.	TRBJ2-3	CASSRRNPSGGLTDTQYF	TGCGCCAGCAGCCGCCGGAATCCTAGCGGGGGTCTGACAGATACGCAGTATTTT
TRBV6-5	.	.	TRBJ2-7	CASGSPGAVPYEQYF	TGTGCCAGCGGCTCGCCAGGGGCTGTTCCCTACGAGCAGTACTTC
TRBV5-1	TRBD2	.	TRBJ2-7	CASSTGLAGYGDEQYF	TGCGCCAGCAGCACTGGACTAGCGGGGTACGGTGACGAGCAGTACTTC
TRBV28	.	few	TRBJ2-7	CASIEAGERYEQYF	TGTGCCAGCATTGAAGCAGGGGAACGCTACGAGCAGTACTTC
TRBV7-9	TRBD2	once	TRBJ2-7	CASSQGETSGRESYEQYF	TGTGCCAGCAGCCAAGGGGAGACTAGCGGGAGGGAATCCTACGAGCAGTACTTC
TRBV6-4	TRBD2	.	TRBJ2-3	CASSLAGGGDTQYF	TGTGCCAGCAGCTTAGCGGGAGGGGGAGATACGCAGTATTTT
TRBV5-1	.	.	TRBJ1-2	CASSTGRQLSNYGYTF	TGCGCCAGCAGCACCGGTCGACAGCTATCTAACTATGGCTACACCTTC
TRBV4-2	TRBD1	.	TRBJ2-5	CASSQDRGGETQYF	TGTGCCAGCAGCCAAGATAGAGGGGGCGAGACCCAGTACTTC
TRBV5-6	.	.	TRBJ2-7	CASSPDSLTYEQYF	TGTGCCAGCAGCCCGGACTCACTTACCTACGAGCAGTACTTC
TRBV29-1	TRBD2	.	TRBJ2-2	CSVRERGNTGELFF	TGCAGCGTGCGGGAGCGAGGAAACACCGGGGAGCTGTTTTTT
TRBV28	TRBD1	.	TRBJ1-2	CASSLVQGQGGYGYTF	TGTGCCAGCAGCCTCGTGCAGGGTCAGGGGGGTTATGGCTACACCTTC
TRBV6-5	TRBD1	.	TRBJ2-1	CASREGQGLPGFF	TGTGCCAGCAGGGAGGGACAGGGCTTGCCTGGGTTCTTC
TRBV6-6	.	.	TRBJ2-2	CASSYEGGELFF	TGTGCCAGCAGTTACGAGGGCGGGGAGCTGTTTTTT
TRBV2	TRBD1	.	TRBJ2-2	CASRVGQGWGGELFF	TGTGCCAGCAGAGTCGGACAGGGATGGGGCGGGGAGCTGTTTTTT
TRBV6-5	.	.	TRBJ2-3	CASSSGDTQYF	TGTGCCAGCAGTTCAGGTGATACGCAGTATTTT
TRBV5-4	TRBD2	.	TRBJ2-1	CASSLTSGRYNEQFF	TGTGCCAGCAGCTTAACTAGCGGAAGATACAATGAGCAGTTCTTC